The T cell receptor (beta chain) described here comes from a study of T-cell reconstitution after alpha-beta-depleted transplantation in children. This clonotype was picked up many times. Unique molecular identifiers tagged the TCRbeta library. MiXCR, run by TCRdb on the PCR reads, gives a single entry per CDR3 protein. The table lists fewer than 550,000 distinct CDR3 sequences, about a tenth of them singletons, with roughly 5.1% in the top ten. CDR3 length: 15 amino acids. Germline V gives CDR1 LGHDT, CDR2 YNNKEL (reference sequence). Trimming stripped 0 bases from V and 6 bases from J, with 15 bases between.

The chain joins TRBV3-1 to TRBJ2-7; TRBD2 is a possible D gene (5 bases). This TCR was recovered from a human donor who donated a stem cell graft to a child with acute myeloid leukemia. The starting material was PBMCs from the stem cell graft donor, obtained from the stem cell graft. The CDR3, as DNA: TGTGCCAGCAGCCAAGATTCAGCACGGGATCCCGAGCAGTACGTC. It specifies CASSQDSARDPEQYV.